The T cell receptor (beta chain) described here comes from a study of T cell repertoires in cytomegalovirus infection. Findings of the study overall: Clonotype analysis showed dominance of the ex vivo response by HLA-C-restricted CMV-specific TCR beta clonotypes.

With regard to this clonotype: Its antigen is undetermined.

Each CDR3 protein gets one entry after TCRdb re-called the reads with MiXCR. Counted here are 350,000 to 500,000 distinct CDR3 sequences, about a third occurring once; the ten biggest clones make up around 13%. Trimming shortened V by 3 bases and J by 4 bases, and 10 bases separated the two germline ends. The CDR3 runs 14 residues. Germline V gene data show CDR1 as MNHGY and CDR2 as SAAAGT. The sequencing input was PBMCs. This TCR derives from a human donor in good health (CMV status not recorded). Some clones in this sample may be carry-over from other donors' samples. This chain uses TRBV6-8 with TRBJ1-5; D uncertain. The CDR3 region is CASSYGKSNQPQHF. Written as DNA, the CDR3 is TGTGCCAGCAGTTATGGAAAGTCGAATCAGCCCCAGCATTTT.